A selection of T cell receptor beta chains follows, all from one sample in a study of T cell responses to AZD1222 COVID-19 vaccine. Only in-frame clones appear in the TCRdb table, and some are missing; sequencing was by immunoSEQ multiplex PCR. Of 150,000 to 200,000 clones in the sample, roughly nine tenths were seen once. The sequencing here drew on peripheral blood, taken 28 days after the second AZD1222 dose. The receptors stem from an adult who received the AZD1222 COVID-19 vaccine. The CDR3 runs from the conserved cysteine through the conserved F or W. The D gene is left open where the match is weak. Clone sizes are given selectively: once, few, many, or a class where the clone is expanded.

d_call: NA; clone_size: few; j_call: TRBJ2-1; v_call: TRBV20-1; cdr3_aa: CSAENEQFF; cdr3_nt: TGCAGTGCAGAGAATGAGCAGTTCTTC
d_call: NA; clone_size: NA; j_call: TRBJ2-7; v_call: TRBV25-1; cdr3_aa: CASSAGPTGDYEQYF; cdr3_nt: TGTGCCAGCAGTGCGGGGCCGACAGGCGACTACGAGCAGTACTTC
d_call: TRBD1; clone_size: NA; j_call: TRBJ1-5; v_call: TRBV7-2; cdr3_aa: CASSLGGQGFFQPQHF; cdr3_nt: TGTGCCAGCAGCTTGGGGGGACAGGGATTTTTTCAGCCCCAGCATTTT
d_call: TRBD1; clone_size: NA; j_call: TRBJ1-2; v_call: TRBV10-2; cdr3_aa: CASTIGGTAAFGYTF; cdr3_nt: TGCGCCAGCACCATCGGGGGGACAGCTGCCTTTGGCTACACCTTC
d_call: NA; clone_size: NA; j_call: TRBJ2-7; v_call: TRBV19; cdr3_aa: CASSIDLPGSYEQYF; cdr3_nt: TGTGCCAGTAGTATAGATCTTCCGGGCTCATACGAGCAGTACTTC
d_call: NA; clone_size: NA; j_call: TRBJ1-1; v_call: TRBV4-2; cdr3_aa: CASSHQANTEAFF; cdr3_nt: TGTGCCAGCAGCCACCAAGCGAACACTGAAGCTTTCTTT
d_call: NA; clone_size: once; j_call: TRBJ2-7; v_call: TRBV18; cdr3_aa: CASSPPASGAYEQYF; cdr3_nt: TGTGCCAGCTCACCGCCAGCCAGCGGAGCCTACGAGCAGTACTTC
d_call: NA; clone_size: NA; j_call: TRBJ2-1; v_call: TRBV10-1; cdr3_aa: CASIWTSGVGPNEQFF; cdr3_nt: TGCGCCAGCATTTGGACTTCGGGGGTGGGTCCAAATGAGCAGTTCTTC
d_call: TRBD1; clone_size: NA; j_call: TRBJ1-2; v_call: TRBV5-1; cdr3_aa: CASSLTGGNYGYTF; cdr3_nt: TGCGCCAGCAGCTTAACAGGGGGCAACTATGGCTACACCTTC
d_call: TRBD1; clone_size: NA; j_call: TRBJ1-1; v_call: TRBV10-3; cdr3_aa: CAISQGADTEAFF; cdr3_nt: TGTGCCATCAGCCAGGGGGCAGACACTGAAGCTTTCTTT
d_call: TRBD2; clone_size: NA; j_call: TRBJ2-5; v_call: TRBV18; cdr3_aa: CASSPRLAGVETQYF; cdr3_nt: TGTGCCAGCTCACCACGACTAGCGGGAGTTGAGACCCAGTACTTC
d_call: NA; clone_size: NA; j_call: TRBJ1-1; v_call: TRBV10-2; cdr3_aa: CASSGGATEAFF; cdr3_nt: TGCGCCAGCAGTGGGGGGGCGACTGAAGCTTTCTTT
d_call: NA; clone_size: NA; j_call: TRBJ1-4; v_call: TRBV7-6; cdr3_aa: CASSAQPGTNEKLFF; cdr3_nt: TGTGCCAGCAGCGCTCAGCCGGGTACTAATGAAAAACTGTTTTTT
d_call: TRBD1; clone_size: NA; j_call: TRBJ1-1; v_call: TRBV5-1; cdr3_aa: CASSPGTGLAEAFF; cdr3_nt: TGCGCCAGCAGCCCCGGGACAGGTCTCGCTGAAGCTTTCTTT
d_call: TRBD1; clone_size: NA; j_call: TRBJ1-6; v_call: TRBV2; cdr3_aa: CASSVDRNINSPLHF; cdr3_nt: TGTGCCAGCAGCGTGGACAGGAACATCAATTCACCCCTCCACTTT
d_call: TRBD1; clone_size: NA; j_call: TRBJ1-1; v_call: TRBV12-3/TRBV12-4; cdr3_aa: CASRRQGFTEAFF; cdr3_nt: TGTGCCAGCAGACGACAGGGTTTCACTGAAGCTTTCTTT
d_call: NA; clone_size: NA; j_call: TRBJ2-7; v_call: TRBV29-1; cdr3_aa: CSVRQPSYEQYF; cdr3_nt: TGCAGCGTACGACAGCCCTCCTACGAGCAGTACTTC
d_call: NA; clone_size: NA; j_call: TRBJ1-2; v_call: TRBV29-1; cdr3_aa: CSVEEPGPDRYTF; cdr3_nt: TGCAGCGTTGAAGAACCGGGACCTGATCGCTACACCTTC
d_call: NA; clone_size: few; j_call: TRBJ1-1; v_call: TRBV13; cdr3_aa: CASSLGRGITEAFF; cdr3_nt: TGTGCCAGCAGCTTAGGTCGGGGGATCACTGAAGCTTTCTTT
d_call: NA; clone_size: NA; j_call: TRBJ2-7; v_call: TRBV7-8; cdr3_aa: CASSLDRPYEQYF; cdr3_nt: TGTGCCAGCAGCTTAGACCGACCCTACGAGCAGTACTTC
d_call: NA; clone_size: NA; j_call: TRBJ1-1; v_call: TRBV11-2; cdr3_aa: CASSSGQMNTEAFF; cdr3_nt: TGTGCCAGCAGCTCCGGACAAATGAACACTGAAGCTTTCTTT
d_call: NA; clone_size: NA; j_call: TRBJ1-2; v_call: TRBV9; cdr3_aa: CASSVAPTGLYGYTF; cdr3_nt: TGTGCCAGCAGTGTCGCCCCGACAGGACTCTATGGCTACACCTTC
d_call: NA; clone_size: NA; j_call: TRBJ1-2; v_call: TRBV10-3; cdr3_aa: CAISWTELDGYTF; cdr3_nt: TGTGCCATCAGTTGGACTGAATTAGATGGCTACACCTTC
d_call: TRBD2; clone_size: NA; j_call: TRBJ2-7; v_call: TRBV5-1; cdr3_aa: CASSRSGSLEYEQYF; cdr3_nt: TGCGCCAGCAGTAGGAGCGGGAGTTTGGAATACGAGCAGTACTTC
d_call: NA; clone_size: NA; j_call: TRBJ2-1; v_call: TRBV30; cdr3_aa: CAWSWRLGYNEQFF; cdr3_nt: TGTGCCTGGAGTTGGCGTCTAGGGTACAATGAGCAGTTCTTC
d_call: NA; clone_size: NA; j_call: TRBJ1-1; v_call: TRBV19; cdr3_aa: CASKMGGNTEAFF; cdr3_nt: TGTGCCAGTAAAATGGGCGGGAACACTGAAGCTTTCTTT
d_call: NA; clone_size: NA; j_call: TRBJ1-1; v_call: TRBV3-1/TRBV3-2; cdr3_aa: CASSQVLTRPAEAFF; cdr3_nt: TGTGCCAGCAGCCAAGTCCTGACAAGACCCGCTGAAGCTTTCTTT
d_call: NA; clone_size: NA; j_call: TRBJ1-2; v_call: TRBV12-3/TRBV12-4; cdr3_aa: CASSSGPERGYTF; cdr3_nt: TGTGCCAGCAGTTCCGGGCCCGAGCGAGGCTACACCTTC
d_call: NA; clone_size: NA; j_call: TRBJ1-6; v_call: TRBV30; cdr3_aa: CACESSYNSPLHF; cdr3_nt: TGTGCCTGTGAGAGCTCCTATAATTCACCCCTCCACTTT
d_call: NA; clone_size: NA; j_call: TRBJ1-6; v_call: TRBV7-8; cdr3_aa: CASRPIRDLNSPLHF; cdr3_nt: TGTGCCAGCAGACCCATCAGGGACCTTAATTCACCCCTCCACTTT
d_call: NA; clone_size: NA; j_call: TRBJ2-6; v_call: TRBV6-5; cdr3_aa: CASRLGGSGANVLTF; cdr3_nt: TGTGCCAGCAGACTTGGGGGCTCTGGGGCCAACGTCCTGACTTTC
d_call: NA; clone_size: NA; j_call: TRBJ1-2; v_call: TRBV6-5; cdr3_aa: CASSYMQGNYGYTF; cdr3_nt: TGTGCCAGCAGTTACATGCAGGGTAACTATGGCTACACCTTC
d_call: NA; clone_size: NA; j_call: TRBJ2-2; v_call: TRBV4-2; cdr3_aa: CASSQVKGSTGELFF; cdr3_nt: TGTGCCAGCAGCCAAGTGAAGGGATCCACCGGGGAGCTGTTTTTT
d_call: NA; clone_size: NA; j_call: TRBJ1-2; v_call: TRBV19; cdr3_aa: CASSYGTAGYYGYTF; cdr3_nt: TGTGCCAGTAGTTACGGGACGGCCGGATACTATGGCTACACCTTC
d_call: NA; clone_size: once; j_call: TRBJ2-3; v_call: TRBV7-3; cdr3_aa: CASSAGLPSTDTQYF; cdr3_nt: TGTGCCAGCAGCGCGGGGCTACCCAGCACAGATACGCAGTATTTT
d_call: TRBD2; clone_size: NA; j_call: TRBJ2-5; v_call: TRBV5-1; cdr3_aa: CASSLTLSGVGGETQYF; cdr3_nt: TGCGCCAGCAGCCTCACCCTTAGCGGGGTCGGGGGAGAGACCCAGTACTTC
d_call: TRBD1; clone_size: NA; j_call: TRBJ1-5; v_call: TRBV3-1/TRBV3-2; cdr3_aa: CASSQAQGNGQPQHF; cdr3_nt: TGTGCCAGCAGCCAAGCACAGGGGAACGGGCAGCCCCAGCATTTT
d_call: NA; clone_size: NA; j_call: TRBJ2-7; v_call: TRBV5-4; cdr3_aa: CASSRLEAPYEQYF; cdr3_nt: TGTGCCAGCAGCCGACTAGAGGCGCCATACGAGCAGTACTTC
d_call: NA; clone_size: NA; j_call: TRBJ2-7; v_call: TRBV7-9; cdr3_aa: CASSLMGGAYEQYF; cdr3_nt: TGTGCCAGCAGCTTAATGGGAGGTGCCTACGAGCAGTACTTC
d_call: NA; clone_size: NA; j_call: TRBJ1-2; v_call: TRBV21-1; cdr3_aa: CASAHFSGFGGYTF; cdr3_nt: TGTGCCAGCGCCCATTTTTCAGGGTTCGGTGGCTACACCTTC
d_call: NA; clone_size: once; j_call: TRBJ2-7; v_call: TRBV7-9; cdr3_aa: CASSHSPRYEQYF; cdr3_nt: TGTGCCAGCAGCCACTCGCCTCGGTACGAGCAGTACTTC
d_call: TRBD2; clone_size: NA; j_call: TRBJ2-7; v_call: TRBV7-2; cdr3_aa: CASSSGRGVHEQYF; cdr3_nt: TGTGCCAGCAGCTCGGGGAGGGGAGTCCACGAGCAGTACTTC
d_call: NA; clone_size: NA; j_call: TRBJ1-1; v_call: TRBV12-3/TRBV12-4; cdr3_aa: CASSLEMNTEAFF; cdr3_nt: TGTGCCAGCAGTTTAGAAATGAACACTGAAGCTTTCTTT
d_call: NA; clone_size: few; j_call: TRBJ2-1; v_call: TRBV6-6; cdr3_aa: CASSRTFGDEQFF; cdr3_nt: TGTGCCAGCAGTCGCACCTTTGGGGATGAGCAGTTCTTC
d_call: NA; clone_size: NA; j_call: TRBJ1-2; v_call: TRBV6-5; cdr3_aa: CASSYHTGSYTF; cdr3_nt: TGTGCCAGCAGTTACCATACGGGAAGCTACACCTTC
d_call: TRBD2; clone_size: NA; j_call: TRBJ2-5; v_call: TRBV11-1; cdr3_aa: CASSLGGLDQETQYF; cdr3_nt: TGTGCCAGCAGCTTAGGGGGACTAGACCAAGAGACCCAGTACTTC
d_call: TRBD1; clone_size: NA; j_call: TRBJ2-7; v_call: TRBV7-9; cdr3_aa: CASSPRTGDKYYEQYF; cdr3_nt: TGTGCCAGCAGCCCGAGGACAGGGGATAAATACTACGAGCAGTACTTC
d_call: NA; clone_size: NA; j_call: TRBJ1-6; v_call: TRBV24-1; cdr3_aa: CATSVKGGKNSPLHF; cdr3_nt: TGTGCCACCAGCGTCAAGGGGGGGAAGAATTCACCCCTCCACTTT
d_call: NA; clone_size: NA; j_call: TRBJ1-2; v_call: TRBV6-2/TRBV6-3; cdr3_aa: CASSYPLGASYTF; cdr3_nt: TGTGCCAGCAGTTACCCGCTAGGAGCGAGCTACACCTTC